These T cell receptor beta chains were read from a single sample in a study of cytomegalovirus exposure and HLA in healthy donors. Measured with immunoSEQ multiplex PCR; TCRdb has only the in-frame clones, and not every one. The table lists about 160,000 clones, approximately 82% of them singletons, with 5% to 7.5% in the top ten. The sequenced sample consisted of PBMCs. The receptors were gathered from a man aged 50 or older in good health and CMV-seropositive. The CDR3 runs from the conserved cysteine through the conserved F or W. The order of the fields is D gene, CDR3 length, V gene, clone size, J gene, CDR3 DNA, CDR3 protein. D genes are given only for firm matches. Rows may omit the clone size; those that give it use once, few, many or a size class.

NA	14	TRBV29-1	NA	TRBJ1-3	TGCAGCGTTGAAGAGGGAGGTTCTGGAAACACCATATATTTT	CSVEEGGSGNTIYF
NA	15	TRBV18	NA	TRBJ1-4	TGTGCCAGCTCACCAAGGGAACAGGCCAATGAAAAACTGTTTTTT	CASSPREQANEKLFF
TRBD1	15	TRBV5-1	NA	TRBJ1-2	TGCGCCAGCAGCTTCTACTCACAGGGGGCGGATGGCTACACCTTC	CASSFYSQGADGYTF
NA	15	TRBV5-1	NA	TRBJ2-5	TGCGCCAGCAGCGCTCAGACTGGAATGGCAAAGACCCAGTACTTC	CASSAQTGMAKTQYF
NA	18	TRBV12-1	NA	TRBJ2-5	TGTGCCAGCAGCTTTGCAGGGACTAGCGGGGGAAAACAAGAGACCCAGTACTTC	CASSFAGTSGGKQETQYF
NA	9	TRBV7-9	NA	TRBJ1-2	TGTGCCAGCAGCCGAGGGGGTTTCTTC	CASSRGGFF
TRBD1	14	TRBV5-1	NA	TRBJ1-2	TGCGCCAGCAGGGAGACAGGGTCTAACTATGGCTACACCTTC	CASRETGSNYGYTF
TRBD1	13	TRBV14	NA	TRBJ1-2	TGTGCCAGCAGCCAAGGAGGGGGCTCTGGCTACACCTTC	CASSQGGGSGYTF
NA	16	TRBV18	NA	TRBJ2-3	TGTGCCAGCTCACCACAAGGCACGAGGAGCACAGATACGCAGTATTTT	CASSPQGTRSTDTQYF
TRBD1	16	TRBV7-9	once	TRBJ1-4	TGTGCCAGCAGCTCCTGGGACAGCACAACTAATGAAAAACTGTTTTTT	CASSSWDSTTNEKLFF
TRBD1	15	TRBV2	NA	TRBJ2-6	TGTGCCAGCAGCTCCCAGGGGGTCGGGGCCAACGTCCTGACTTTC	CASSSQGVGANVLTF
TRBD1	14	TRBV2	NA	TRBJ1-4	TGTGCCAGCAGAGCCGGGACAGGGGGAGGAAAACTGTTTTTT	CASRAGTGGGKLFF
TRBD2	18	TRBV11-3	few	TRBJ2-5	TGTGCCAGCAGCTCTACGTCTAGCGGGAGGGCGGGGGGGGAGACCCAGTACTTC	CASSSTSSGRAGGETQYF
TRBD2	15	TRBV25-1	NA	TRBJ2-3	TGTGCCAGCAGTGGGCCCAGGCTAGCGGCAGATACGCAGTATTTT	CASSGPRLAADTQYF
NA	15	TRBV27	NA	TRBJ2-1	TGTGCCAGCACCTCTGGGGCAGCCGGATACAATGAGCAGTTCTTC	CASTSGAAGYNEQFF
TRBD1	14	TRBV30	NA	TRBJ1-2	TGTGCCTGGAGTGTAAACAGGGGAATGAGCGGCTACACCTTC	CAWSVNRGMSGYTF
TRBD1	16	TRBV7-2	NA	TRBJ2-1	TGTGCCAGCAGCCTGCCCGGGACAGGGAAATACAATGAGCAGTTCTTC	CASSLPGTGKYNEQFF
TRBD1	16	TRBV14	NA	TRBJ1-2	TGTGCCAGCAGCCAAGGTCGGGACAGGGTTGTGCGGGGCTACACCTTC	CASSQGRDRVVRGYTF